A selection of T cell receptor beta chains follows, all from one sample in a study. One entry per CDR3 protein results from TCRdb running MiXCR on the 5' RACE reads. The repertoire holds thousands of distinct CDR3 sequences, with 35% to 45% as singletons. The sequenced sample consisted of memory CD4+ T cells sorted from blood. The receptors here all came from a female donor with breast cancer. Both conserved end residues are part of each CDR3. The order of the fields is V gene, CDR3 protein.

v_call: TRBV28; cdr3_aa: CASSLGGAGAYEQYF
v_call: TRBV5-6; cdr3_aa: CASRRGTVAPTF
v_call: TRBV20-1; cdr3_aa: CSARDGVINYGYTF
v_call: TRBV28; cdr3_aa: CASMTGSYQPQHF
v_call: TRBV20-1; cdr3_aa: CSPNADSYEQYF
v_call: TRBV7-3; cdr3_aa: CASRSSPSRATEAFF
v_call: TRBV10-3; cdr3_aa: CAIRQGAGELFF
v_call: TRBV9; cdr3_aa: CASSARKGTDGYTF
v_call: TRBV4-1; cdr3_aa: CASSRTGGLNTEAFF
v_call: TRBV6-5; cdr3_aa: CASSYRGREGPEAFF
v_call: TRBV6-5; cdr3_aa: CATGTSGSLAKNIQYF
v_call: TRBV7-9; cdr3_aa: CASSLGLLNTETFF
v_call: TRBV9; cdr3_aa: CASSVGTHSYEQYF
v_call: TRBV9; cdr3_aa: CASSISPVDPAYEQYF
v_call: TRBV5-6; cdr3_aa: CASSSVPQGTEAFF
v_call: TRBV18; cdr3_aa: CASLSGGRTDTQYF
v_call: TRBV3-1; cdr3_aa: CASSGTSGGRGETQYF
v_call: TRBV28; cdr3_aa: CASSSGTFGNTIYF
v_call: TRBV29-1; cdr3_aa: CSVEDRTTDTQYF
v_call: TRBV2; cdr3_aa: CASSPDRDVGQYF
v_call: TRBV4-3; cdr3_aa: CASSQDQVAGGVGSYNEQFF
v_call: TRBV2; cdr3_aa: CASSSPGQENNEQFF
v_call: TRBV6-2/TRBV6-3; cdr3_aa: CASSYTVLILSQVFF
v_call: TRBV11-3; cdr3_aa: CASSRAGDTDTQYF
v_call: TRBV5-6; cdr3_aa: CASIRDRDGYTF
v_call: TRBV5-1; cdr3_aa: CASSLEGHGYTF
v_call: TRBV6-5; cdr3_aa: CASRTRRGNQPQHF
v_call: TRBV19; cdr3_aa: CASSIFGETAFF
v_call: TRBV5-1; cdr3_aa: CASSLVSSYEQYF
v_call: TRBV7-2; cdr3_aa: CASSLVLSGNTIYF
v_call: TRBV7-2; cdr3_aa: CASRSRGYGGQETQYF
v_call: TRBV7-2; cdr3_aa: CASSDWRTANSPLHF
v_call: TRBV5-1; cdr3_aa: CASRPDSSSYEQYF
v_call: TRBV14; cdr3_aa: CASSPFWGVTSSTDTQYF
v_call: TRBV20-1; cdr3_aa: CSATSGGWETQYF
v_call: TRBV12-3/TRBV12-4; cdr3_aa: CASSGDSKNIQYF
v_call: TRBV4-2; cdr3_aa: CASSQPGTATYEQYF
v_call: TRBV12-3/TRBV12-4; cdr3_aa: CASSLNSQFGYTF
v_call: TRBV20-1; cdr3_aa: CSALQGGEQFF
v_call: TRBV28; cdr3_aa: CASIGDRLPQHF
v_call: TRBV7-8; cdr3_aa: CASSLVSSKSYGYTF